This T cell receptor (beta chain) was recovered during a study of regulatory T cells in long-lasting Graves disease. Described time point: persistent/refractory GD, antithyroid drugs over 5 years with positive TRAb. PBMC RNA served as the TCR library source. This clonotype occurred a few times. From germline, CDR1 is MNHEY and CDR2 SVGEGT. Between the trimmed V and J ends, which lost 6 bases and 1 base, there was a span of 9 bases. CDR3 size: 13 residues. The authors built TCR beta libraries using iRepertoire HTBI primers and Arm-PCR of CDR3 regions. TCRdb passed the multiplex PCR reads through MiXCR, listing each CDR3 protein once. The table shows more than 650,000 distinct CDR3 sequences, with 25% to 35% occurring only once.

The source is a female donor with Graves disease. This material consisted of peripheral blood mononuclear cells (PBMCs), taken when the disease was refractory, from a patient treated with antithyroid drugs. This chain connects TRBV6-2 or TRBV6-3 to TRBJ1-1; D call uncertain. In DNA form, the CDR3 reads TGTGCCAGCAGGCGGGAGACGAACACTGAAGCTTTCTTT. It translates to CASRRETNTEAFF.